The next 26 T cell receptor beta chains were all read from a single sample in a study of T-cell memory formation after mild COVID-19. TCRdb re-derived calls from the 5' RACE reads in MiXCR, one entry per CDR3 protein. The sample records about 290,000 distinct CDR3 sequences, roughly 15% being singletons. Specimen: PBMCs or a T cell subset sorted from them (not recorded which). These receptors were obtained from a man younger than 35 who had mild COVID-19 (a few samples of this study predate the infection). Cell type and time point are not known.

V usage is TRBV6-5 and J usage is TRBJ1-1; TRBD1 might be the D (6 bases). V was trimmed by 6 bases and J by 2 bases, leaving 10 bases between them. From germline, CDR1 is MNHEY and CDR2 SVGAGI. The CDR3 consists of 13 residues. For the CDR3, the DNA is TGTGCCAGCAGAGGACAGATCAACACTGAAGCTTTCTTT. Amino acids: CASRGQINTEAFF.

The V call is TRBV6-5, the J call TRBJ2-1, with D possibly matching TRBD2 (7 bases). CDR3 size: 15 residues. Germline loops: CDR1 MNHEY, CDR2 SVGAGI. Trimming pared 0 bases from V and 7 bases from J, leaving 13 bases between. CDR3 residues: CASSYSGGLGNEQFF. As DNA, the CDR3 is TGTGCCAGCAGTTACTCGGGGGGGCTAGGGAATGAGCAGTTCTTC.

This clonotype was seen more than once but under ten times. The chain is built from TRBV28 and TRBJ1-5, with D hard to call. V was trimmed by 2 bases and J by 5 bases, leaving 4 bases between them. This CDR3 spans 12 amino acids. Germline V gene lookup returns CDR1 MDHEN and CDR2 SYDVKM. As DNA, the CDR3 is TGTGCCAGCAGTTTACCTGATCAGCCCCAGCATTTT. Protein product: CASSLPDQPQHF.

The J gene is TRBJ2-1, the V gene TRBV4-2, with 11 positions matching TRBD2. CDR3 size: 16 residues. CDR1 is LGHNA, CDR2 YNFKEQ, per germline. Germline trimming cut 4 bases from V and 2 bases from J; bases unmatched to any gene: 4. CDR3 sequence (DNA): TGTGCCAGCAGCCTAACTAGCGGGGGTACCTACAATGAGCAGTTCTTC. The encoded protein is CASSLTSGGTYNEQFF.

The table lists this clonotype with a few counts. The CDR3, as DNA: TGTGCCAGCAGCGCCCGGCCGGTCAGCTCCTATAATTCACCCCTCCACTTT. As protein: CASSARPVSSYNSPLHF. V and J are TRBV12-3 or TRBV12-4 and TRBJ1-6, with D unclear. The V end lost 6 bases, the J end lost 0 bases, and 15 bases lay between the germline ends. The CDR3 covers 17 residues.

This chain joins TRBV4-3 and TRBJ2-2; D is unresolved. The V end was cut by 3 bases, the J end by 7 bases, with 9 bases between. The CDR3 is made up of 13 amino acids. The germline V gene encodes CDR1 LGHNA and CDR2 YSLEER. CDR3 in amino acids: CASSQISYGELFF. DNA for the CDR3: TGCGCCAGCAGCCAGATATCGTACGGGGAGCTGTTTTTT.

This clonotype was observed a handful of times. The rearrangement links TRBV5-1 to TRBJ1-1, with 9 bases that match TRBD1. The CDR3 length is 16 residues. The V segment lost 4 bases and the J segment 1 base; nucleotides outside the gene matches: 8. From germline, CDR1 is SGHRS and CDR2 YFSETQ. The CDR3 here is CASSPGQGTSNTEAFF. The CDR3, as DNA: TGCGCCAGCAGCCCGGGACAGGGCACTTCGAACACTGAAGCTTTCTTT.

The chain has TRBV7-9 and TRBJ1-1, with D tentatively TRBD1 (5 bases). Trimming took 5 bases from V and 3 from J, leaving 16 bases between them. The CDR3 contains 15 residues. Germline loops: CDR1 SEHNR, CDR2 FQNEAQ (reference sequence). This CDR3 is CASSPRAGQDTEAFF. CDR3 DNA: TGTGCCAGCAGCCCAAGAGCGGGGCAGGACACTGAAGCTTTCTTT.

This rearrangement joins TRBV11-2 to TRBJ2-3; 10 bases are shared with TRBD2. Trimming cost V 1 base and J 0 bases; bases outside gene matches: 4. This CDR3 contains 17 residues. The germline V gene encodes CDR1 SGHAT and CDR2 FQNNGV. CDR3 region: CASSLGTSGTSTDTQYF. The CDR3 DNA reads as TGTGCCAGCAGCTTAGGGACTAGCGGAACTAGCACAGATACGCAGTATTTT.

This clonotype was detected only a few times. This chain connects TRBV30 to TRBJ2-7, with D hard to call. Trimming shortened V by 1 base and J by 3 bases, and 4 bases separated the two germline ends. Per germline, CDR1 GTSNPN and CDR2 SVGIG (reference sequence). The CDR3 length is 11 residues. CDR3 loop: CAWSEYYEQYF. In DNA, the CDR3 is TGTGCCTGGAGTGAATACTACGAGCAGTACTTC.

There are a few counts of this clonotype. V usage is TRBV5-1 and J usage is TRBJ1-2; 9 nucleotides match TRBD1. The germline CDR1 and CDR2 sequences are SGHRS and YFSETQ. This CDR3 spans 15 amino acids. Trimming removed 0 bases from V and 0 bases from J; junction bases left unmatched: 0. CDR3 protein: CASSLGTGANYGYTF. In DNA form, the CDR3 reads TGCGCCAGCAGCTTGGGGACAGGGGCTAACTATGGCTACACCTTC.

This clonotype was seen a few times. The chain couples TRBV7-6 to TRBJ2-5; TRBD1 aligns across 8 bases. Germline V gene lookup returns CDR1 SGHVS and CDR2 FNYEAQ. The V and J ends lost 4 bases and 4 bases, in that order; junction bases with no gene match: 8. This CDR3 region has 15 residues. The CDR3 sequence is CASSYVDGQGETQYF. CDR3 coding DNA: TGTGCCAGCAGCTATGTTGACGGACAGGGAGAGACCCAGTACTTC.

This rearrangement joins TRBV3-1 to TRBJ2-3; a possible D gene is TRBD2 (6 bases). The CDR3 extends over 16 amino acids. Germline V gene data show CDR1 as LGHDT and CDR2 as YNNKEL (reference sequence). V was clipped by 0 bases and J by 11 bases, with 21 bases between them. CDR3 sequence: CASSQDLGVGGEVQYF. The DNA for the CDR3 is TGTGCCAGCAGCCAAGATTTAGGGGTCGGAGGGGAAGTGCAGTATTTT.

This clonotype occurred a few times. The DNA of the CDR3 is TGCGCCAGCAGCCAAGTGTGGGATCGGCGCAGGGAGCAGTTCTTC. It codes for CASSQVWDRRREQFF. This sequence joins TRBV4-1 and TRBJ2-1; D ambiguous. The V gene lost 1 base and the J gene lost 10 bases, with 17 bases spanning the gap. The CDR3 sequence is 15 residues long. Germline V gene lookup returns CDR1 MGHRA and CDR2 YSYEKL.

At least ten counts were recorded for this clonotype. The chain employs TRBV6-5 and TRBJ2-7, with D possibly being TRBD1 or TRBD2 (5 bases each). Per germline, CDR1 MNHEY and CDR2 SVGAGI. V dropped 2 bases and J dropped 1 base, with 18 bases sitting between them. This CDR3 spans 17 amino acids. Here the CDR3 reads CASSYRGSGADSYEQYF. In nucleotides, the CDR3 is TGTGCCAGCAGTTACCGGGGCAGTGGCGCTGATTCCTACGAGCAGTACTTC.

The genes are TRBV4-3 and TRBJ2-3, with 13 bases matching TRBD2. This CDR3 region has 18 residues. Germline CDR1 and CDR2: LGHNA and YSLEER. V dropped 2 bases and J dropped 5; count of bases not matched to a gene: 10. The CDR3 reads CASSQRWTSGGDRDTQYF. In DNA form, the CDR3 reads TGCGCCAGCAGCCAACGGTGGACTAGCGGGGGAGATAGAGATACGCAGTATTTT.

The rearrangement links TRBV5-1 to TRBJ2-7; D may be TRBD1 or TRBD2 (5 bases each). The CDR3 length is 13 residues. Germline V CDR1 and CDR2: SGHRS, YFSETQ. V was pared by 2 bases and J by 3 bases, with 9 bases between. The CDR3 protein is CASSFGTGYEQYF. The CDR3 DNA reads TGCGCCAGCAGCTTCGGGACCGGCTACGAGCAGTACTTC.

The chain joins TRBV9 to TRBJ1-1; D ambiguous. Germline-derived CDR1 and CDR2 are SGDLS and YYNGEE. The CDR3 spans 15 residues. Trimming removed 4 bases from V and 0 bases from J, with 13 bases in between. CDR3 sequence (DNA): TGTGCCAGCAGCCCGACGACCTCGATGAACACTGAAGCTTTCTTT. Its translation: CASSPTTSMNTEAFF.

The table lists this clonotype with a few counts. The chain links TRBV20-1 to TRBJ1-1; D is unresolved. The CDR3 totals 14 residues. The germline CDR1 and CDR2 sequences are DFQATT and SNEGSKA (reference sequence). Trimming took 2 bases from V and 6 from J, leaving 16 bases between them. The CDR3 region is CSARPPRWGSEAFF. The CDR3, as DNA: TGCAGTGCTAGACCCCCCCGATGGGGATCTGAAGCTTTCTTT.

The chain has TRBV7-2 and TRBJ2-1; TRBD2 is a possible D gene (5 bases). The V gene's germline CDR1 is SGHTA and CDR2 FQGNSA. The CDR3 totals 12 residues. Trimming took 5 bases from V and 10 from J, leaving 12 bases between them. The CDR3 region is CASSGRGREQFF. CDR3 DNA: TGTGCCAGCAGCGGACGAGGGCGGGAGCAGTTCTTC. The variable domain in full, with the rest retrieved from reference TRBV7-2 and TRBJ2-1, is GAGVSQSPSNKVTEKGKDVELRCDPISGHTALYWYRQSLGQGLEFLIYFQGNSAPDKSGLPSDRFSAERTGGSVSTLTIQRTQQEDSAVYLCASSGRGREQFFGPGTRLTVL.

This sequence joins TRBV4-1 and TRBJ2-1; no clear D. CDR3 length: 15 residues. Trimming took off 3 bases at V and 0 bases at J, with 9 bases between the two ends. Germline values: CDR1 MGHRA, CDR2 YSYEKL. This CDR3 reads CASSHPLSSYNEQFF. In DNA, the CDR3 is TGCGCCAGCAGCCACCCATTGAGCTCCTACAATGAGCAGTTCTTC.

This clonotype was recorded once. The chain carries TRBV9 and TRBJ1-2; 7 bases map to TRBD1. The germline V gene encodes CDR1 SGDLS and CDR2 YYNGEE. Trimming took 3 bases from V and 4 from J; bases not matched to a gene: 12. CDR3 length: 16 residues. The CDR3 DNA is TGTGCCAGCAGCGAAAGACCGGGACAGAGAACCTATGGCTACACCTTC. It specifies CASSERPGQRTYGYTF.

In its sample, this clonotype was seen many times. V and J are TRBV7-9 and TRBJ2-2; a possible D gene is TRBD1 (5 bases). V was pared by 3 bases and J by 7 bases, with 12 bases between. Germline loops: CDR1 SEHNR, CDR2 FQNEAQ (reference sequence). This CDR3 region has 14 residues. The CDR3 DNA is TGTGCCAGCAGCTTGGTGGTGGACATCGGGGAGCTGTTTTTT. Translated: CASSLVVDIGELFF.

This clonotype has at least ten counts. DNA of the CDR3: TGCGCCAGCAGCCGCGGGACAGGGGGTAGCGGCGAGCAGTACTTC. Amino acids: CASSRGTGGSGEQYF. This chain uses TRBV5-1 with TRBJ2-7; 11 nucleotides align to TRBD1. CDR3 length equals 15 residues. Germline assignment: CDR1 SGHRS and CDR2 YFSETQ. Germline trimming cut 4 bases from V and 6 bases from J; bases unmatched to any gene: 9.

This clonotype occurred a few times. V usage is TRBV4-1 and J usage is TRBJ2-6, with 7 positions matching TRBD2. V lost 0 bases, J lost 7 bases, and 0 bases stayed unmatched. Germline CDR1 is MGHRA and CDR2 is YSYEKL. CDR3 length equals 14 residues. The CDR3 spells CASSQEAGANVLTF. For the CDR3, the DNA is TGCGCCAGCAGCCAAGAAGCGGGAGCCAACGTCCTGACTTTC.

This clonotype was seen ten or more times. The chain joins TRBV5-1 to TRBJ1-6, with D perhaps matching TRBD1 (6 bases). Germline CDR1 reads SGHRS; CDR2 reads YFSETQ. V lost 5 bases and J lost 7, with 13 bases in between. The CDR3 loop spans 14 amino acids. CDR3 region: CASRGAGENSPLHF. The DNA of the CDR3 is TGCGCCAGCAGGGGGGCAGGAGAGAATTCACCCCTCCACTTT.